The next 25 T cell receptor beta chains were all read from a single sample in a study of cytomegalovirus exposure and HLA in healthy donors. The PCR contained 60 Vbeta and 13 Jbeta primers. Generated by immunoSEQ multiplex PCR, the TCRdb table keeps only in-frame clones and is missing some. The repertoire consists of more than 200,000 clones, with roughly 80% occurring once and the leading ten covering less than 20%. The sequencing input was PBMCs. The receptors stem from a man aged 35 to 55 in good health and CMV-seronegative.

There are a few counts of this clone. The V call is TRBV19, the J call TRBJ1-3; D possibly corresponds to TRBD1 (5 bases). The V gene lost 9 bases and the J gene lost 0 bases, with 12 bases spanning the gap. This CDR3 is 14 amino acids long. Germline-derived CDR1 and CDR2 are LNHDA and SQIVND (reference sequence). The CDR3 bases are TGTGCCAGCTCGAGACAGTTCTCTGGAAACACCATATATTTT. Translated, it gives CASSRQFSGNTIYF.

V gene TRBV13 combines with J gene TRBJ2-6; tentative D call: TRBD1 (5 bases). Germline CDR1 and CDR2: PRHDT and FYEKMQ (reference sequence). V gave up 4 bases and J gave up 2 bases, with 9 bases separating them. The CDR3 is made up of 15 amino acids. For the CDR3, the DNA is TGTGCCAGCAGCTGGCAGGGCCCTGGGGCCAACGTCCTGACTTTC. This sequence encodes CASSWQGPGANVLTF. The variable domain in full, with the rest retrieved from reference TRBV13 and TRBJ2-6, is AAGVIQSPRHLIKEKRETATLKCYPIPRHDTVYWYQQGPGQDPQFLISFYEKMQSDKGSIPDRFSAQQFSDYHSELNMSSLELGDSALYFCASSWQGPGANVLTFGAGSRLTVL.

This chain connects TRBV21-1 to TRBJ2-7; the table names TRBD1, a call not compared with the DNA. TRBV21-1 is tagged as a pseudogene. The CDR3 consists of 14 residues. The CDR3 bases are TGTGCCAGCAGCATAAGGGACAGGGCGCACGAGCAGTACTTC. Protein sequence: CASSIRDRAHEQYF.

The J gene is TRBJ2-6, the V gene TRBV5-8, with TRBD1 matching over 7 bases. After removal of 4 bases from V and 0 bases from J, the junction contained 7 bases not matched to a gene. Looked up from germline, CDR1 is SGHTS and CDR2 is YDEGEE. The length of the CDR3 is 17 residues. This CDR3 reads CASSGDRVASGANVLTF. CDR3 in DNA: TGTGCCAGCAGCGGAGACAGGGTGGCCTCTGGGGCCAACGTCCTGACTTTC.

The gene calls are TRBV2 and TRBJ2-1; 10 positions match TRBD1. This CDR3 has 14 amino acids. CDR1 is SNHLY and CDR2 is FYNNEI in the germline V gene. V was clipped by 5 bases and J by 7 bases; unmatched bases: 5. CDR3 amino acids: CASSTGQGFNEQFF. The CDR3, as DNA: TGTGCCAGCAGTACGGGACAGGGGTTTAATGAGCAGTTCTTC.

This clone was counted between two and nine times. The V call is TRBV18, the J call TRBJ1-1; D uncertain. Germline assignment: CDR1 KGHSH and CDR2 LQKENI. With 1 base removed from V and 4 bases from J, the gap between germline ends came to 16 bases. The CDR3 loop spans 16 amino acids. CDR3 DNA: TGTGCCAGCTCACCACTTCCCCTCCGAGACACCACTGAAGCTTTCTTT. This translates into CASSPLPLRDTTEAFF.

The chain employs TRBV9 and TRBJ1-5, with 7 bases that match TRBD1. CDR1 SGDLS and CDR2 YYNGEE come from the germline V gene. The CDR3 spans 14 residues. The V segment lost 0 bases and the J segment 6 bases; nucleotides outside the gene matches: 3. CDR3 amino acids: CASSVEGAGQPQHF. CDR3 coding DNA: TGTGCCAGCAGCGTAGAGGGGGCAGGTCAGCCCCAGCATTTT.

The genes are TRBV7-9 and TRBJ1-5, with 8 positions matching TRBD1. CDR3 length: 16 amino acids. Germline V gene data show CDR1 as SEHNR and CDR2 as FQNEAQ (reference sequence). Trimming took 4 bases from V and 1 from J; bases not matched to a gene: 6. CDR3 DNA: TGTGCCAGCAGCTCGGACAGGGCTTTGAGCAATCAGCCCCAGCATTTT. This translates into CASSSDRALSNQPQHF.

The V and J genes are TRBV7-9 and TRBJ1-4, with 10 bases that match TRBD1. Losses at the gene ends were 4 bases for V and 7 bases for J; bases not matched to a gene: 9. Germline CDR1 SEHNR, CDR2 FQNEAQ (reference sequence). The CDR3 is made up of 16 amino acids. CDR3 residues: CASSSLPGQGSEKLFF. The DNA for the CDR3 is TGTGCCAGCAGCTCGCTGCCGGGACAGGGGAGTGAAAAACTGTTTTTT. Filled out from reference TRBV7-9 and TRBJ1-4, the complete variable domain reads DTGVSQNPRHKITKRGQNVTFRCDPISEHNRLYWYRQTLGQGPEFLTYFQNEAQLEKSRLLSDRFSAERPKGSFSTLEIQRTEQGDSAMYLCASSSLPGQGSEKLFFGSGTQLSVL.

This chain uses TRBV19 with TRBJ2-3; 10 bases are a match to TRBD2. The germline V gene encodes CDR1 LNHDA and CDR2 SQIVND (reference sequence). The CDR3 runs 16 residues. The junction had 7 bases not matched to a gene; V was cut back by 5 bases and J by 2 bases. DNA for the CDR3: TGTGCCAGTAGTCCGCCTAGCGGGGGCCTCACAGATACGCAGTATTTT. Translating it yields CASSPPSGGLTDTQYF. The full variable domain, with the rest looked up from reference TRBV19 and TRBJ2-3, is DGGITQSPKYLFRKEGQNVTLSCEQNLNHDAMYWYRQDPGQGLRLIYYSQIVNDFQKGDIAEGYSVSREKKESFPLTVTSAQKNPTAFYLCASSPPSGGLTDTQYFGPGTRLTVL.

The rearrangement links TRBV27 to TRBJ1-2; 7 nucleotides match TRBD1. With 4 bases clipped from V and 4 bases from J, the junction kept 15 bases outside the gene matches. Germline assignment: CDR1 MNHEY and CDR2 SMNVEV (reference sequence). CDR3 length equals 17 residues. This CDR3 is CASSSGTATALLYGYTF. Here the CDR3 DNA reads TGTGCCAGCAGTTCCGGGACAGCGACTGCCCTCCTCTATGGCTACACCTTC.

The rearrangement joins TRBV2 to TRBJ2-1, with D possibly being TRBD1 (5 bases). The V gene's germline CDR1 is SNHLY and CDR2 FYNNEI. This CDR3 region has 13 residues. V was clipped by 4 bases and J by 9 bases, with 13 bases between them. CDR3 residues: CASSGQGTGEQFF. CDR3 nucleotides: TGTGCCAGCAGTGGCCAGGGCACCGGTGAGCAGTTCTTC.

V and J are TRBV27 and TRBJ1-1, with D hard to call. Per the germline V gene, CDR1 is MNHEY and CDR2 is SMNVEV (reference sequence). Trimming shortened V by 2 bases and J by 4 bases, and 8 bases separated the two germline ends. This CDR3 region has 13 residues. The CDR3 region is CASSLAHSTEAFF. The DNA for the CDR3 is TGTGCCAGCAGTTTAGCGCACTCCACTGAAGCTTTCTTT.

This clone has just a few counts. The CDR3 protein is CASSPLSGETQYF. For the CDR3, the DNA is TGTGCCAGCAGCCCCTTGAGCGGCGAGACCCAGTACTTC. V and J are TRBV7-9 and TRBJ2-5; a possible D gene is TRBD2 (5 bases). Germline assignment: CDR1 SEHNR and CDR2 FQNEAQ (reference sequence). The CDR3 has 13 residues. V was pared by 5 bases and J by 5 bases, with 12 bases between.

The rearrangement joins TRBV28 to TRBJ2-4; 7 positions match TRBD1. Unmatched junction bases numbered 8, after V lost 5 bases and J lost 10 bases. There are 13 residues in the CDR3. CDR1 and CDR2 from the germline V gene are MDHEN and SYDVKM. In DNA, the CDR3 is TGTGCCAGCAGTAAACCGGGGACAGAAATTCAGTACTTC. This sequence encodes CASSKPGTEIQYF.

This clone was counted once. J is TRBJ1-4 and V is TRBV30; tentative D call: TRBD1 (6 bases). V lost 5 bases, J lost 2 bases, and 12 bases lay in between. The CDR3 covers 14 residues. Germline CDR1 and CDR2: GTSNPN and SVGIG (reference sequence). CDR3 sequence (DNA): TGTGCCTGGGATGGGGGGGCGACTAATGAAAAACTGTTTTTT. Translated, it gives CAWDGGATNEKLFF.

The chain employs TRBV29-1 and TRBJ1-1, with a tentative D call TRBD1 (6 bases). V was cut by 4 bases and J by 2 bases, with 8 bases left in between. Per germline, CDR1 SQVTM and CDR2 ANQGSEA. The CDR3 totals 12 residues. The DNA for the CDR3 is TGCAGCGTTGTCAGGGGTAACACTGAAGCTTTCTTT. Protein sequence: CSVVRGNTEAFF.

This sequence joins TRBV6-8 and TRBJ2-4; tentatively, D is TRBD2 (5 bases). V was cut by 2 bases and J by 7 bases, with 21 bases left in between. This CDR3 region has 17 residues. Germline loops: CDR1 MNHGY, CDR2 SAAAGT. The CDR3 DNA follows: TGTGCCAGCAGTTACGGGGTTCGGGAAAGGGTAGCGAACATTCAGTACTTC. Translated: CASSYGVRERVANIQYF.

This clone has only a few counts. In nucleotides, the CDR3 is TGTGCCAGCAGCGACCTAGCGGGGGCTCCCTACGAGCAGTACTTC. Protein product: CASSDLAGAPYEQYF. The chain is built from TRBV5-4 and TRBJ2-7, with 10 bases that match TRBD2. The J segment lost 2 bases and the V segment lost 4 bases, leaving 6 bases of the junction unmatched. This CDR3 is 15 amino acids long. CDR1 SGHNT and CDR2 YYREEE come from the germline V gene (reference sequence).

CDR3 nucleotide sequence: TGCGCCAGCAGCTTGGGGCGGGGGGACCGTAATTCACCCCTCCACTTT. It is translated as CASSLGRGDRNSPLHF. This chain connects TRBV5-1 to TRBJ1-6, with D perhaps TRBD1 (5 bases). The ends were cut back, 0 bases at V and 6 bases at J, with 13 bases in the middle. Germline CDR1 is SGHRS and CDR2 is YFSETQ. This CDR3 spans 16 amino acids.

The chain links TRBV5-6 to TRBJ2-7; maybe TRBD1 (5 bases). V shed 3 bases and J shed 2 bases, with 9 bases lying between them. Looked up from germline, CDR1 is SGHDT and CDR2 is YYEEEE. CDR3 size: 13 residues. CDR3 loop: CASSSDNPYEQYF. The CDR3 DNA reads TGTGCCAGCAGCTCGGACAACCCCTACGAGCAGTACTTC. The whole variable domain, remainder taken from reference TRBV5-6 and TRBJ2-7, is DAGVTQSPTHLIKTRGQQVTLRCSPKSGHDTVSWYQQALGQGPQFIFQYYEEEERQRGNFPDRFSGHQFPNYSSELNVNALLLGDSALYLCASSSDNPYEQYFGPGTRLTVT.

The V and J genes are TRBV4-3 and TRBJ2-3; TRBD2 matches at 7 bases. Germline CDR1 reads LGHNA; CDR2 reads YSLEER. With V trimmed by 1 base and J by 2 bases, 6 bases remained unmatched. This CDR3 comprises 16 residues. In DNA, the CDR3 is TGCGCCAGCAGCCAAGTTTTAGCGGGTTACACAGATACGCAGTATTTT. The encoded protein is CASSQVLAGYTDTQYF.

There are a few counts of this clone. The chain employs TRBV4-3 and TRBJ2-1; tentative D call: TRBD2 (6 bases). Germline V CDR1 and CDR2: LGHNA, YSLEER. The V gene lost 0 bases and the J gene lost 0 bases, with 12 bases spanning the gap. The CDR3 has 17 residues. This CDR3 reads CASSQESGSSSYNEQFF. The CDR3 coding sequence is TGCGCCAGCAGCCAAGAAAGCGGGTCGAGCTCCTACAATGAGCAGTTCTTC.

The V gene is TRBV7-8, the J gene TRBJ2-1; 10 bases agree with TRBD2. CDR1 is SGHVS, CDR2 FQNEAQ, per germline. The CDR3 has 14 residues. The V gene end was trimmed by 6 bases and the J gene end by 10 bases; junction bases not matched to a gene: 9. CDR3 sequence reads: CASRLAGSEGEQFF. The CDR3 DNA reads as TGTGCCAGCAGACTAGCGGGGTCCGAGGGGGAGCAGTTCTTC.

This clone was counted only a few times. This sequence joins TRBV6-5 and TRBJ1-1; 9 bases align to TRBD1. V shed 6 bases, J shed 8 bases, and the junction held 7 bases outside the gene matches. Germline CDR1 reads MNHEY; CDR2 reads SVGAGI. This CDR3 spans 13 amino acids. Written as DNA, the CDR3 is TGTGCCAGCAGCGACAGGGGGATTCAAGAAGCTTTCTTT. The encoded protein is CASSDRGIQEAFF.